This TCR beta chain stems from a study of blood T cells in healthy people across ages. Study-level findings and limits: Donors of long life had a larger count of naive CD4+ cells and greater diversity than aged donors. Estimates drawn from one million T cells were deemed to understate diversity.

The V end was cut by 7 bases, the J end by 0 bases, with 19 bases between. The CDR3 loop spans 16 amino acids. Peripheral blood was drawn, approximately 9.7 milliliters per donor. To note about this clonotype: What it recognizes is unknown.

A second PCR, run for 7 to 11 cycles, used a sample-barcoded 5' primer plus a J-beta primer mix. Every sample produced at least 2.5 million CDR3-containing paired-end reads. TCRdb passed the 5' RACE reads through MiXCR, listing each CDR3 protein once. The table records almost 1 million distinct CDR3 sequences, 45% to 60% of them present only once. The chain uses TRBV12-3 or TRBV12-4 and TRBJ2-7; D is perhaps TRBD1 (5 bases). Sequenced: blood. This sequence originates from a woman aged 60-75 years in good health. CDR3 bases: TGTGCCAGCATCCCTGGGCGGTATGACAGCTCCTACGAGCAGTACTTC. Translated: CASIPGRYDSSYEQYF.